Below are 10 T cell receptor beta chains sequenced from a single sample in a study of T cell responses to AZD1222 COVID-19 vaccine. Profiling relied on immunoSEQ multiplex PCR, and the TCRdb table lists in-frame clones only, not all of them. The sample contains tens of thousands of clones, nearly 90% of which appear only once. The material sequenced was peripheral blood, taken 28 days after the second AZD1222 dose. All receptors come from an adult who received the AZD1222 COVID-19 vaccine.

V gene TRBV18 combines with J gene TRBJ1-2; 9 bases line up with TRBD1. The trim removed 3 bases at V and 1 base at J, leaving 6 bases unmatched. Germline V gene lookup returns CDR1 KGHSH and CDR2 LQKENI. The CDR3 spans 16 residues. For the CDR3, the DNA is TGTGCCAGCTCACCGGACAGGGGAGGTCTTAACTATGGCTACACCTTC. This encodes CASSPDRGGLNYGYTF.

The CDR3 region has the DNA TGTGCCAGCAGTGAGGGGTCGGGCCACTCCTACGAGCAGTACGTC. This gives the protein CASSEGSGHSYEQYV. The chain carries TRBV6-1 and TRBJ2-7; D is ambiguous. The CDR3 totals 15 residues. Germline V gene data show CDR1 as MNHNS and CDR2 as SASEGT. Trimming left V 3 bases short and J 0 bases short, with 12 bases between.

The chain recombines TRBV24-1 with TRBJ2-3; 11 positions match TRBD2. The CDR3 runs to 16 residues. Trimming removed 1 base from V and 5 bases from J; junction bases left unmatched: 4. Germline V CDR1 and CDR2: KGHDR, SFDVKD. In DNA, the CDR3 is TGTGCCACCAGTGATTTTGGCCTAGCGGGAGGAGATACGCAGTATTTT. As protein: CATSDFGLAGGDTQYF.

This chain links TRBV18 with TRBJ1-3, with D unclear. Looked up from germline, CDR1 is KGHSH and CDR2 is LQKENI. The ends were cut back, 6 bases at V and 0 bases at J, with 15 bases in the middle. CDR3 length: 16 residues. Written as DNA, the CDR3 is TGTGCCAGCTCGGTGGCGGACGCCAGCTCTGGAAACACCATATATTTT. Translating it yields CASSVADASSGNTIYF.

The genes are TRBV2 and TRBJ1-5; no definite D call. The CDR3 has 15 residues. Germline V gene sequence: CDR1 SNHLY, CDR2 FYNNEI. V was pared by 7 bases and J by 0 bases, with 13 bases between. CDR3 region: CASKNRQDSNQPQHF. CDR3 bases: TGTGCCAGCAAAAACCGGCAGGATAGCAATCAGCCCCAGCATTTT.

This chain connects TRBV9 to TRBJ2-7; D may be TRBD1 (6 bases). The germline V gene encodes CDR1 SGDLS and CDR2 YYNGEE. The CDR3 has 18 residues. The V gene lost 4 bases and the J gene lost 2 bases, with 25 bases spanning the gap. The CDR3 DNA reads TGTGCCAGCAGCCCAGGCCGCGTTGGGGGCCCCACACCCTACGAGCAGTACTTC. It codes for CASSPGRVGGPTPYEQYF.

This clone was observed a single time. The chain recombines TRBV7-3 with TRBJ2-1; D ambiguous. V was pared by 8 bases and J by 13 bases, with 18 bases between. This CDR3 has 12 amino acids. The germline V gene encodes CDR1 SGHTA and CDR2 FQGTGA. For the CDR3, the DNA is TGTGCCAGCGGCCGAATGGGCGGCGAACAGTTCTTC. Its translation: CASGRMGGEQFF. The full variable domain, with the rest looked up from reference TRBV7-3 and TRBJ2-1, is GAGVSQTPSNKVTEKGKYVELRCDPISGHTALYWYRQSLGQGPEFLIYFQGTGAADDSGLPNDRFFAVRPEGSVSTLKIQRTERGDSAVYLCASGRMGGEQFFGPGTRLTVL.

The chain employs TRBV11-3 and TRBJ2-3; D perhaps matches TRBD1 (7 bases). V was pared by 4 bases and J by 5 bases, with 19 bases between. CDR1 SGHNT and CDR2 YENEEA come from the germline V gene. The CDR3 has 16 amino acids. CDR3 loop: CASSSADRVGRDTQYF. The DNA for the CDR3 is TGTGCCAGCAGCTCCGCAGACAGGGTCGGGAGAGATACGCAGTATTTT.

Here the CDR3 reads CASSLEESAQYF. The CDR3 DNA reads TGCGCCAGCAGCTTAGAGGAGTCGGCCCAGTACTTC. The chain couples TRBV5-1 to TRBJ2-5; D gene uncertain. CDR3 size: 12 residues. Between the trimmed V and J ends, which lost 2 bases and 9 bases, there was a span of 11 bases. Per germline, CDR1 SGHRS and CDR2 YFSETQ.

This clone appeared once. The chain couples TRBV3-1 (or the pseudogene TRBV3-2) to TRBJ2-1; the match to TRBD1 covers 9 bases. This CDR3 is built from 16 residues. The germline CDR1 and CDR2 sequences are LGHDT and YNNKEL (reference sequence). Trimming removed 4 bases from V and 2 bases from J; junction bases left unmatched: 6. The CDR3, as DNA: TGTGCCAGCAGCCCCTTGGGGGACAGGGCCTACAATGAGCAGTTCTTC. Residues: CASSPLGDRAYNEQFF.